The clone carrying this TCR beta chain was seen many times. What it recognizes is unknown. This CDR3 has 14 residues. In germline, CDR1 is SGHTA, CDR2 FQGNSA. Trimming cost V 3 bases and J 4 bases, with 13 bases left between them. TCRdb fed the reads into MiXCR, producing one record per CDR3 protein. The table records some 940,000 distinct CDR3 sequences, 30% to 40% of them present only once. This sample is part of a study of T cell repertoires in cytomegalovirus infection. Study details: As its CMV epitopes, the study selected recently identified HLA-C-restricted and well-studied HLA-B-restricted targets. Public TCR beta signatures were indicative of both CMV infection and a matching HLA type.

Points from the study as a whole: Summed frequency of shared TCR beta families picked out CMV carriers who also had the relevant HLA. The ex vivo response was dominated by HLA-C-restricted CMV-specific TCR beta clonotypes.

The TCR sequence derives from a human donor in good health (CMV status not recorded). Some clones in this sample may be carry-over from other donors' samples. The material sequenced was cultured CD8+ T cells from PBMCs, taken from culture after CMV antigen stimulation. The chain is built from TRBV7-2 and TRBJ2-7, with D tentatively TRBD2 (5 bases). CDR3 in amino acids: CASSLGPGGYEQYF. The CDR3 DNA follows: TGTGCCAGCAGCTTGGGCCCAGGAGGTTACGAGCAGTACTTC.